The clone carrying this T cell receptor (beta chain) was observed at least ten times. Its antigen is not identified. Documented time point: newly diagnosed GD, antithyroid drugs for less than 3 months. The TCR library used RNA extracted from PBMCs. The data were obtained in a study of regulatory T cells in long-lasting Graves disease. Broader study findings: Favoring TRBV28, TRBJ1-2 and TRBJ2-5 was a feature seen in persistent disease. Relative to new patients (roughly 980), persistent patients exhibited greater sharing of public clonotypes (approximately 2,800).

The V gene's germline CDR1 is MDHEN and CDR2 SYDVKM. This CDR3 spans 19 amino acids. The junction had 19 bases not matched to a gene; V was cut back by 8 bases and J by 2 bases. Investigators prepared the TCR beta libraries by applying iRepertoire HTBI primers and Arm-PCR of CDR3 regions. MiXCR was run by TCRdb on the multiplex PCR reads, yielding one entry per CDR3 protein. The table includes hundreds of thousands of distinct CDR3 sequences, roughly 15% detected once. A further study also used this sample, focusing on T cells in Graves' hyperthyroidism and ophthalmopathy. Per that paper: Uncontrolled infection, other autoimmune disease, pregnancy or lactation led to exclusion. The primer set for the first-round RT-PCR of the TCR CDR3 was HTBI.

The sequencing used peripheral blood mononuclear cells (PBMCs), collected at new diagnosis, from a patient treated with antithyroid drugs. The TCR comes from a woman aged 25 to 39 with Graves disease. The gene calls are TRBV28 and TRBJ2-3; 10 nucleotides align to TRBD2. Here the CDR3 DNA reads TGTGCCAGCCCTCCAACCCTTCCTAGCGGGAGTCCCCTCACAGATACGCAGTATTTT. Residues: CASPPTLPSGSPLTDTQYF.